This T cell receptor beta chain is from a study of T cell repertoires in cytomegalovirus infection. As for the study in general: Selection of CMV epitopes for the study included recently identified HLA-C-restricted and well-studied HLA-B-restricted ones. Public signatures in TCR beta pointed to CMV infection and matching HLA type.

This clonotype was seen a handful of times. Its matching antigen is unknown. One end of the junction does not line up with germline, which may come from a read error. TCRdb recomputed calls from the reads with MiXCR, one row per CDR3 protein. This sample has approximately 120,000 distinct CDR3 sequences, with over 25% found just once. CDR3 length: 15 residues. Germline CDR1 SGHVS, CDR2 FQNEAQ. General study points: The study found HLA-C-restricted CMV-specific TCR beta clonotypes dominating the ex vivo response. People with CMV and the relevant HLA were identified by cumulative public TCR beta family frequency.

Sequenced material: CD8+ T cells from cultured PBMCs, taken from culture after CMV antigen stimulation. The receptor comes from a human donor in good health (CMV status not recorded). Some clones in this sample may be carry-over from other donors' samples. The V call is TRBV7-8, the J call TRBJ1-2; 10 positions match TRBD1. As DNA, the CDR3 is TGTGCCAGCAGCTTAGCCGGGACAGGGGATGGGGGCTATACCTTC. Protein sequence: CASSLAGTGDGGYTF.